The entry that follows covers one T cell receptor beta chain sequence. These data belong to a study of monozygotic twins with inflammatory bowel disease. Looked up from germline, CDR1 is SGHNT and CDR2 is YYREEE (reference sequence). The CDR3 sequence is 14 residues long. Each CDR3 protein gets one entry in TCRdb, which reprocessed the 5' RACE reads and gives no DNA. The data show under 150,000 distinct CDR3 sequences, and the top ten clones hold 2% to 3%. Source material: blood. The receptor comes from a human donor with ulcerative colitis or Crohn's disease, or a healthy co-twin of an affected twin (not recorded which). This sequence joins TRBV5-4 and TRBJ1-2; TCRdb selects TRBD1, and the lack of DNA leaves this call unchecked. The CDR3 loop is CASSLSGTNHGYTF.